At least ten counts were recorded for the clone carrying this T cell receptor (beta chain). The sample is drawn from a study of Graves' ophthalmopathy and Graves' hyperthyroidism. The germline gives CDR1 DFQATT, CDR2 SNEGSKA (reference sequence). The V end was cut by 8 bases, the J end by 4 bases, with 14 bases between. This CDR3 comprises 12 residues. RNA served as the template for amplifying TCR beta CDR3 regions. First-round RT-PCR with HTBI primers preceded a second-round multiplex PCR. TCRdb re-analysed the multiplex PCR reads in MiXCR, keeping a single row per CDR3 protein. The sample includes a few hundred thousand distinct CDR3 sequences, 15% to 19% of them seen just once.

The rearrangement uses TRBV20-1 and TRBJ1-1; possible D gene TRBD1, 6 bases. The specimen sequenced was peripheral blood. The sequence derives from a woman younger than 30 with stable Graves' hyperthyroidism. The CDR3 DNA sequence: TGCAGTCTACGGGGGCAGGGCACTGAAGCTTTCTTT. This sequence encodes CSLRGQGTEAFF.